This T cell receptor (beta chain) was sequenced during a study of identifying expanded T cells in peripheral blood. Collection occurred without any documented infections or immune events in donors. Using immunoSEQ multiplex PCR, the repertoire was profiled, and TCRdb retains in-frame clones only, with some absent. The data contain 50,000 to 60,000 clones, about four fifths of them singletons. This CDR3 has 16 residues. The V segment lost 1 base and the J segment 7 bases; nucleotides outside the gene matches: 8. Germline assignment: CDR1 SGHAT and CDR2 FQNNGV. Note on this clone: Its antigen is currently unknown.

Regarding the study as a whole: Differentially abundant clones: about 1.2 between replicates, roughly 16 at around 14 days, approximately 19 at four.

The chain has TRBV11-2 and TRBJ2-1; 9 bases line up with TRBD2. The sequencing sample was made of blood. This clonotype was obtained from a person aged 18 to 75 in good health. CDR3 in DNA: TGTGCCAGCAGCTTAGTTGGAACTAGCGGGTTGAATGAGCAGTTCTTC. Its protein product is CASSLVGTSGLNEQFF.